Sequencing of this T cell receptor (beta chain) was carried out in a study of T-cell reconstitution after alpha-beta-depleted transplantation in children. Unique molecular identifiers were incorporated when the TCRbeta library was constructed. From the PCR reads, TCRdb called clonotypes with MiXCR, one entry per CDR3 protein. The data show around 180,000 distinct CDR3 sequences, around 10% seen once. In its sample, this clonotype was seen a few times. The antigen remains undetermined. The CDR3 contains 14 residues. In germline, CDR1 is DFQATT, CDR2 SNEGSKA (reference sequence). Trimming removed 7 bases at V and 3 bases at J, with 18 bases between. General study findings and limits: Reportedly, only several hundred clones from non-depleted graft cells drove alpha-beta T-cell counts at about two months. The main origin of T-cell counts and diversity one year after transplant was newly produced T cells. There were some patients whose high TCRbeta diversity at day 60 came from surviving recipient T cells and thymic progenitors.

The receptor was isolated from a boy aged 2 to 9 with acute myeloid leukemia, due to receive a stem cell transplant. The V gene is TRBV20-1, the J gene TRBJ1-2; a possible D gene is TRBD1 (6 bases). Sequences were derived from PBMCs, sampled before TCRalphabeta/CD19-depleted stem cell transplant. In DNA, the CDR3 is TGCAGTGGGTTAAGCAGGGGCCTTGACTATGGCTACACCTTC. Its translation: CSGLSRGLDYGYTF.